The following is a TCR beta chain sequence with its context. The source of the sample is a study of OX40 agonist ivuxolimab in advanced cancers. Some clones are missing from TCRdb's copy, which holds only in-frame ones; the method was immunoSEQ multiplex PCR. The sample includes fewer than 95,000 clones, around nine tenths seen only once; the top ten take around 0.39%. The CDR3 runs 16 residues. Trimming removed 5 bases from V and 2 bases from J; junction bases left unmatched: 11. In germline, CDR1 is SGHDN, CDR2 FVKESK. Sequenced material: CD4+ or CD8+ T cells sorted from blood, taken in a trial of the OX40 agonist ivuxolimab. V is TRBV14 and J is TRBJ2-7, with 8 positions matching TRBD1. The clonotype comes from an adult with an advanced solid tumor such as melanoma, head and neck, liver or kidney cancer. CDR3 amino acids: CASSSPRQGRTYEQYF. CDR3 nucleotides: TGTGCCAGCAGCTCCCCTCGACAGGGGCGGACCTACGAGCAGTACTTC.